The sequence of this TCR beta chain was determined in a study of blood T cell repertoires in COVID-19 (dated by TCRdb to the early 2020s). In the study overall: Collaborator samples came from the United States, Italy and Spain and covered acute and convalescent phases of COVID-19. The repertoires were made available in a free public database intended to serve as a resource for research on the immune response to SARS-CoV-2. Subjects who had been exposed to COVID-19, were actively infected with it, or had recovered from it provided the deeply sampled blood TCRbeta repertoires that made up the dataset. Where available, HLA class I and class II types were obtained from metadata supplied by the sample provider rather than from assay-based typing. The material from the prospective study consisted of cDNA or gDNA derived from T cells, B-cell-depleted T cells, or PBMCs. A de-identified subject ID, COVID-19 status, age in years and sex were almost always included in the sample metadata. Samples came from the ongoing ImmuneRACE study (first 160 participants) plus 1,254 subjects from 6 global collaborators.

Each collaborating institution followed its own protocols to collect whole blood in K2EDTA tubes. Collaborator samples were shipped for TCRbeta analysis as frozen whole blood, isolated PBMCs, or DNA extracted from either sample type. TCRbeta CDR3 regions were amplified from genomic DNA by means of the immunoSEQ Assay, a bias-controlled multiplex PCR. From the authors' description of their analysis: The number of nucleated cells in each sample was estimated from the amplification of reference gene primers within the assay. To quantify the absolute abundance of each unique TCRbeta CDR3 rearrangement, sequence reads were collapsed and filtered. For each sample, productive Simpson clonality was calculated as the square root of Simpson's diversity index across productive rearrangements. This is the immuneACCESS table as TCRdb keeps it, with only in-frame sequences that have V and J called. A part of the clones is gone; compared with another copy, unresolved V genes explain less than half, and the rest is unexplained. V and J calls and clone size are given by that table; D and trimming were obtained from the DNA. The sample profile shows 210,000 or so clones; around 85% of them were found once. 4% to 5.5% of the sample rests with the top ten.

The sample holds one count of this clone. What this receptor recognizes is not known. It has no much larger one-base neighbor in the sample; base qualities were not kept. V ends up 6 bases short and J 8 bases short, with an unmatched junction base count of 21. Including cysteine and phenylalanine, the CDR3 has 18 amino acids. Only CDR3 DNA remains: 54 bases, in frame from the first base. The germline V gene encodes CDR1 MDHEN and CDR2 SYDVKM. Broad study findings and their caveats: Clinical and demographic metadata were provided uncurated, with the amount varying by source and participant.

This TCR was recovered from a human donor in a cohort sampled during active COVID-19. The chain employs TRBV28 and TRBJ1-1; 10 of the junction bases match TRBD1. Sequenced: peripheral blood. CDR3 loop: CASSPGGISRTGGIEAFF. The sequenced DNA is TGTGCCAGCAGCCCTGGGGGGATAAGTAGGACAGGGGGTATCGAAGCTTTCTTT.